The rows below give T cell receptor delta chains drawn from one sample of a study of gamma-delta T cells after stem cell transplantation. TCRdb used CATT to re-call clones from the RT-PCR reads. The sample has about 570 delta-chain clones; about a sixth are singletons. Sequenced input: gamma-delta T cells. The receptors come from a human donor. It is not recorded whose cells these are; they may come from a transplant donor. CDR3s include the opening cysteine and the closing phenylalanine or tryptophan. Some rows mark clone size as missing; the rest say once, few, many or name a class of expanded clone.

>medium-sized|TRDJ1|TRDV1
CALGELSGLLWGIEGADKLIF
>NA|TRDJ1|TRDV2
CACDVLGDRRYTDKLIF
>NA|TRDJ1|TRDV1
CALGTLPTVTGGYGRDKLIF
>few|TRDJ1|TRDV2
CACDLLGDTRGDTDKLIF
>medium-sized|TRDJ1|TRDV1
CALGERGLPGGYTDKLIF
>NA|TRDJ1|TRDV1
CALGVVLNSKETGGYGSGDKLIF
>large|TRDJ1|TRDV1
CALGELRTVRGFLRIVGDKRDTDKLIF
>large|TRDJ1|TRDV1
CALGELPPGGYTYTDKLIF
>few|TRDJ1|TRDV2
CACDSLGTDKLIF
>few|TRDJ1|TRDV2
CACDTLAGGLSDKLIF
>few|TRDJ1|TRDV1
CALGVRPSRNSYWPTDKLIF
>NA|TRDJ1|TRDV2
CACVGLVGISSDKLIF
>hyperexpanded|TRDJ1|TRDV1
CALGAPKHLRGGGGVHTDKLIF
>medium-sized|TRDJ1|TRDV1
CALGETLGLPTNWGIGHTDKLIF
>few|TRDJ1|TRDV3
CAFSGTVPVLAFKLIF
>NA|TRDJ1|TRDV2
CACDTVGYGDIGKLIF